The 19 T cell receptor beta chains given below trace back to one sample, sequenced in a study of T cells after yellow fever vaccination. TCRdb analysed the 5' RACE reads with MiXCR anew, one entry per CDR3 protein. The data show 510,000 or so distinct CDR3 sequences, with 15% to 20% seen just once and roughly an eighth held by the top ten. The material was PBMCs, obtained 15 days after the yellow fever booster vaccination. Every receptor here comes from a man in his thirties or forties who received the YFV17D yellow fever vaccine.

This rearrangement joins TRBV6-1 to TRBJ2-1; D might be TRBD2 (5 bases). V was clipped by 6 bases and J by 0 bases, with 15 bases between them. The germline V gene encodes CDR1 MNHNS and CDR2 SASEGT. This CDR3 has 16 residues. CDR3 residues: CASRTRTGSSYNEQFF. DNA for the CDR3: TGTGCCAGCAGAACCCGGACTGGTAGCTCCTACAATGAGCAGTTCTTC.

This rearrangement joins TRBV7-2 to TRBJ2-2; D perhaps matches TRBD2 (6 bases). The CDR3 is 16 amino acids. Germline V CDR1 and CDR2: SGHTA, FQGNSA. V was trimmed by 5 bases and J by 5 bases, leaving 18 bases between them. CDR3 in amino acids: CASSPPNSGLTGELFF. The CDR3, as DNA: TGTGCCAGCAGCCCCCCCAATAGCGGACTTACCGGGGAGCTGTTTTTT. Together with reference TRBV7-2 and TRBJ2-2, the CDR3 gives the full variable domain: GAGVSQSPSNKVTEKGKDVELRCDPISGHTALYWYRQSLGQGLEFLIYFQGNSAPDKSGLPSDRFSAERTGGSVSTLTIQRTQQEDSAVYLCASSPPNSGLTGELFFGEGSRLTVL.

The table lists this clonotype with a few counts. The chain combines TRBV6-5 with TRBJ1-5; D is possibly TRBD1 (6 bases). The germline V gene encodes CDR1 MNHEY and CDR2 SVGAGI. CDR3 length: 15 amino acids. Trimming removed 5 bases at V and 2 bases at J, with 13 bases between. The CDR3 coding sequence is TGTGCCAGCAGTAACCAGGGGTTGGGCAATCAGCCCCAGCATTTT. Its translation is CASSNQGLGNQPQHF.

This clonotype was observed a few times. The chain is built from TRBV7-2 and TRBJ2-3, with D possibly being TRBD2 (5 bases). Trimming pared 5 bases from V and 5 bases from J, leaving 17 bases between. CDR1 is SGHTA, CDR2 FQGNSA, per germline. The CDR3 has 15 amino acids. The CDR3 is CASSRGNLAGDTQYF. Here the CDR3 DNA reads TGTGCCAGCAGCAGAGGGAATCTAGCAGGAGATACGCAGTATTTT.

Only a few counts were recorded for this clonotype. The chain recombines TRBV15 with TRBJ2-5; D is unclear. The V end lost 0 bases, the J end lost 0 bases, and 8 bases lay between the germline ends. The germline CDR1 and CDR2 sequences are LNHNV and YYDKDF (reference sequence). There are 15 residues in the CDR3. Written as DNA, the CDR3 is TGTGCCACCAGCAGAGACGCGCAGGACCAAGAGACCCAGTACTTC. Translation: CATSRDAQDQETQYF.

This clonotype was seen more than once but under ten times. This rearrangement joins TRBV20-1 to TRBJ2-4; D might be TRBD2 (6 bases). The CDR3 has 14 amino acids. Per the germline V gene, CDR1 is DFQATT and CDR2 is SNEGSKA (reference sequence). V lost 6 bases and J lost 0, with 12 bases in between. The CDR3 DNA sequence: TGCAGTGCACGAGGAGGGATAGCCAAAAACATTCAGTACTTC. It is translated as CSARGGIAKNIQYF.

This sequence joins TRBV5-5 and TRBJ1-2; the D is unclear. Trimming took off 7 bases at V and 0 bases at J, with 10 bases between the two ends. The germline gives CDR1 SGHKS, CDR2 YYEKEE (reference sequence). The CDR3 runs to 13 residues. The CDR3, as DNA: TGTGCCAGCTTAAGGGAACCTAACTATGGCTACACCTTC. Translating it yields CASLREPNYGYTF. Looking up the rest from reference TRBV5-5 and TRBJ1-2 gives the full variable domain: DAGVTQSPTHLIKTRGQQVTLRCSPISGHKSVSWYQQVLGQGPQFIFQYYEKEERGRGNFPDRFSARQFPNYSSELNVNALLLGDSALYLCASLREPNYGYTFGSGTRLTVV.

This clonotype was counted a few times. The chain joins TRBV10-3 to TRBJ2-3; D remains unclear. Germline assignment: CDR1 ENHRY and CDR2 SYGVKD. V lost 2 bases to trimming and J lost 1 base, with 7 bases between them. The CDR3 has 14 amino acids. The CDR3 loop reads CAISEPRGTDTQYF. CDR3 nucleotide sequence: TGTGCCATCAGTGAGCCCAGAGGCACAGATACGCAGTATTTT.

The chain links TRBV5-1 to TRBJ2-1; TRBD1 matches 7 bases. Per the germline V gene, CDR1 is SGHRS and CDR2 is YFSETQ. There are 16 residues in the CDR3. Trimming cost V 0 bases and J 2 bases; bases outside gene matches: 5. The CDR3 DNA is TGCGCCAGCAGCTTGGTCTGGGACAGTGCCTACAATGAGCAGTTCTTC. Amino acid sequence: CASSLVWDSAYNEQFF.

This clonotype has a handful of counts. This chain uses TRBV5-5 with TRBJ2-2, with TRBD2 as a possible D gene (6 bases). The V gene lost 6 bases and the J gene lost 4 bases, with 16 bases spanning the gap. CDR1 and CDR2 from the germline V gene are SGHKS and YYEKEE (reference sequence). The CDR3 is made up of 15 amino acids. CDR3 coding DNA: TGTGCCAGCACCTCTCTCCTGGGAGGCACCGGGGAGCTGTTTTTT. Amino acids: CASTSLLGGTGELFF. Full variable domain (remainder filled in from reference TRBV5-5 and TRBJ2-2): DAGVTQSPTHLIKTRGQQVTLRCSPISGHKSVSWYQQVLGQGPQFIFQYYEKEERGRGNFPDRFSARQFPNYSSELNVNALLLGDSALYLCASTSLLGGTGELFFGEGSRLTVL.

The chain has TRBV20-1 and TRBJ2-7; TRBD2 aligns across 12 bases. This CDR3 region has 15 residues. V trimming: 3 bases; J trimming: 6 bases; junction bases outside the gene matches: 9. Per the germline V gene, CDR1 is DFQATT and CDR2 is SNEGSKA (reference sequence). Written as DNA, the CDR3 is TGCAGTGCTAGTTCTAGCGGGAGGGCCTTTGGCGAGCAGTACTTC. Translated: CSASSSGRAFGEQYF.

V is TRBV29-1 and J is TRBJ2-5, with D perhaps given as TRBD1 or TRBD2 (5 bases each). CDR3 length: 12 residues. Trimming took 8 bases from V and 4 from J, leaving 14 bases between them. The germline CDR1 and CDR2 sequences are SQVTM and ANQGSEA. The CDR3 sequence: CSSGTPGETQYF. In DNA, the CDR3 is TGCAGCTCTGGGACCCCGGGAGAGACCCAGTACTTC.

V gene TRBV20-1 combines with J gene TRBJ2-1; TRBD1 aligns across 9 bases. CDR3 length equals 14 residues. Germline CDR1 and CDR2: DFQATT and SNEGSKA (reference sequence). The junction had 7 bases not matched to a gene; V was cut back by 6 bases and J by 4 bases. The CDR3 region is CSAAAGTGYNEQFF. The CDR3 region has the DNA TGCAGTGCGGCGGCCGGGACAGGGTACAATGAGCAGTTCTTC.

This clonotype was detected a few times. J is TRBJ2-1 and V is TRBV20-1, with TRBD2 matching 12 bases. J lost 0 bases, V lost 2 bases, and 5 bases had no gene match. Germline V CDR1 and CDR2: DFQATT, SNEGSKA (reference sequence). The CDR3 has 17 residues. The CDR3 coding sequence is TGCAGTGCTAGAAGGACTAGCGGGGCGAGCTCCTACAATGAGCAGTTCTTC. It translates to CSARRTSGASSYNEQFF.

This clonotype was seen more than once but under ten times. This chain joins TRBV29-1 and TRBJ1-4; no clear D. The germline gives CDR1 SQVTM, CDR2 ANQGSEA. The CDR3 length is 14 residues. Trimming removed 7 bases from V and 0 bases from J, with 12 bases in between. This CDR3 reads CSAQTGSTNEKLFF. The CDR3 DNA reads TGCAGCGCCCAAACGGGGTCAACTAATGAAAAACTGTTTTTT.

The chain recombines TRBV5-1 with TRBJ2-1; the match to TRBD1 covers 7 bases. With 6 bases clipped from V and 2 bases from J, the junction kept 8 bases outside the gene matches. Germline assignment: CDR1 SGHRS and CDR2 YFSETQ. The CDR3 loop spans 15 amino acids. The CDR3 DNA sequence: TGCGCCAGCACCCCGGGACAGTTCACCTACAATGAGCAGTTCTTC. Its protein is CASTPGQFTYNEQFF.

The rearrangement joins TRBV12-3 or TRBV12-4 to TRBJ2-2, with 9 bases identical to TRBD2. The CDR3 has 16 residues. Trimming removed 3 bases from V and 7 bases from J; junction bases left unmatched: 9. The CDR3 loop is CASSFRRLAEGGELFF. The CDR3 nucleotides are TGTGCCAGCAGTTTTCGCCGACTAGCGGAGGGCGGGGAGCTGTTTTTT.

This clonotype has only a few counts. The CDR3 is CASTFAPDRGADTQYF. Here the CDR3 DNA reads TGTGCCAGCACCTTCGCCCCGGACCGGGGCGCAGATACGCAGTATTTT. The chain couples TRBV5-6 to TRBJ2-3; D is tentatively TRBD1 or TRBD2 (5 bases each). V lost 6 bases, J lost 4 bases, and 21 bases lay in between. CDR1 SGHDT and CDR2 YYEEEE come from the germline V gene. CDR3 size: 16 residues.

This clonotype was observed a few times. The V gene is TRBV7-6, the J gene TRBJ2-3, with D possibly matching TRBD2 (6 bases). The V end lost 3 bases, the J end lost 9 bases, and 13 bases lay between the germline ends. This CDR3 has 13 residues. Germline values: CDR1 SGHVS, CDR2 FNYEAQ. The CDR3 loop reads CASSLESGYTQYF. CDR3 nucleotide sequence: TGTGCCAGCAGCTTGGAGAGCGGGTACACGCAGTATTTT.